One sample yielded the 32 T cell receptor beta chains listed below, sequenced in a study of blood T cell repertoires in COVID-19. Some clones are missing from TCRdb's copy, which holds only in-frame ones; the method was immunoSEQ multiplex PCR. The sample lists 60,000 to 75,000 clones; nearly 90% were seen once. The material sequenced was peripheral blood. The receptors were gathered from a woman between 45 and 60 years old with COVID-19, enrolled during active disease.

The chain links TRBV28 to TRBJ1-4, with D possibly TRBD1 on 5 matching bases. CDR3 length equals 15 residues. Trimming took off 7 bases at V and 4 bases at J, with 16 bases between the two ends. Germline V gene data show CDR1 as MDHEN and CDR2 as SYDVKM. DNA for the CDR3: TGTGCCAGCACCCAAACCCTCGGGGGTAATGAAAAACTGTTTTTT. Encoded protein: CASTQTLGGNEKLFF.

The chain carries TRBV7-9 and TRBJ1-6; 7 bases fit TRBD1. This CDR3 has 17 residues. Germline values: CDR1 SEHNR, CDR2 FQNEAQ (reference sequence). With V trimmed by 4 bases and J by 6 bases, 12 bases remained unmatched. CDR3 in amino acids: CASSSPTGMYGNSPLHF. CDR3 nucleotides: TGTGCCAGCAGCTCCCCGACAGGGATGTATGGTAATTCACCCCTCCACTTT.

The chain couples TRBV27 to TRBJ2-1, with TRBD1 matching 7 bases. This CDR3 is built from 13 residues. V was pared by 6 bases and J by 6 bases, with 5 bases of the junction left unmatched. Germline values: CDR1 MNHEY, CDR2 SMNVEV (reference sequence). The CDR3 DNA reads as TGTGCCAGCAGCATGGGACAGATCAATGAGCAGTTCTTC. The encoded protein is CASSMGQINEQFF.

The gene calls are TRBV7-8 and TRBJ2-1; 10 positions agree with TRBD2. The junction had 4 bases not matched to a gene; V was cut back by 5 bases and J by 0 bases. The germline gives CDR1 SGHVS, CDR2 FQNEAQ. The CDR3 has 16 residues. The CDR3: CASSIRLAGSYNEQFF. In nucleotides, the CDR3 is TGTGCCAGCAGCATTAGACTAGCGGGCTCCTACAATGAGCAGTTCTTC.

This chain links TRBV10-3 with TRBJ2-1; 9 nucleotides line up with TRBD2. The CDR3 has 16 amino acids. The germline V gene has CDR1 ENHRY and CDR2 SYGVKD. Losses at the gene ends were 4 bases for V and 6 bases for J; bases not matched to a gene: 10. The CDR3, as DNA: TGTGCCATCAGTGGGGATGGTAGCGGGGGATCCAATGAGCAGTTCTTC. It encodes CAISGDGSGGSNEQFF.

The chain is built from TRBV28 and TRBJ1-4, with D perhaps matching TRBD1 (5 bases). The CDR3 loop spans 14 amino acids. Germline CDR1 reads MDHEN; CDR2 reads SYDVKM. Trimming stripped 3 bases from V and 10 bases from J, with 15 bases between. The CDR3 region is CASSFRQRNGKLFF. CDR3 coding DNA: TGTGCCAGCAGTTTTCGACAGAGGAACGGAAAACTGTTTTTT.

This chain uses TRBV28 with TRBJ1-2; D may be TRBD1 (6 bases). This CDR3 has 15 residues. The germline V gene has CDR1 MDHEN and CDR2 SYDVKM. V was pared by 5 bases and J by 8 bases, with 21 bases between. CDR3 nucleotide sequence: TGTGCCAGCAGTCCGACCTCGCAGGGACAACTCGGCTACACCTTC. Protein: CASSPTSQGQLGYTF.

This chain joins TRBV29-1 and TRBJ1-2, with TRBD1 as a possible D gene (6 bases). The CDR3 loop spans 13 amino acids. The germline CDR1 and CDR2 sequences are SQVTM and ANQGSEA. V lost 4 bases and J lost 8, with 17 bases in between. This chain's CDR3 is CSVAQGQSRGYTF. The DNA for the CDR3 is TGCAGCGTTGCACAGGGACAATCAAGGGGCTACACCTTC.

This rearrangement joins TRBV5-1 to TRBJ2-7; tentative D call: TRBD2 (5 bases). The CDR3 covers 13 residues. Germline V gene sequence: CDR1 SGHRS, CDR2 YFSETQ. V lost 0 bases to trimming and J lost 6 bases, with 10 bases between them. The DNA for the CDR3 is TGCGCCAGCAGCTTGGGTTCGGGGAGCGAGCAGTACTTC. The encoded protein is CASSLGSGSEQYF. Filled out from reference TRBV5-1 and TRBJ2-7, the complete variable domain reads KAGVTQTPRYLIKTRGQQVTLSCSPISGHRSVSWYQQTPGQGLQFLFEYFSETQRNKGNFPGRFSGRQFSNSRSEMNVSTLELGDSALYLCASSLGSGSEQYFGPGTRLTVT.

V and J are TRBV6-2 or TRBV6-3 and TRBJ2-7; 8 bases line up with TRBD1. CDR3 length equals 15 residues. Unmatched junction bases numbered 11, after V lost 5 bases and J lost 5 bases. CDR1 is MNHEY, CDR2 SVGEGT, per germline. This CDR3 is CASSPWQGATHEQYF. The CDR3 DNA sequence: TGTGCCAGCAGTCCCTGGCAGGGGGCGACGCACGAGCAGTACTTC.

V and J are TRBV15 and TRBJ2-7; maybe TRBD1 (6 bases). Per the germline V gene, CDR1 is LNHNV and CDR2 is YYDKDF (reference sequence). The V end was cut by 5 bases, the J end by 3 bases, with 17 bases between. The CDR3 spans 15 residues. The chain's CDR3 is CATSSHSRTVYEQYF. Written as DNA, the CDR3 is TGTGCCACCAGCTCCCACTCCAGGACAGTCTACGAGCAGTACTTC.

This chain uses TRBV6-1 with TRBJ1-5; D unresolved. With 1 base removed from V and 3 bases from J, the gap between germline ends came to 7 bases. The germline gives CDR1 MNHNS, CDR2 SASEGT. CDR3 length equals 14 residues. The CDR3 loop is CASSEGVNNQPQHF. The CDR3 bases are TGTGCCAGCAGTGAAGGAGTAAACAATCAGCCCCAGCATTTT.

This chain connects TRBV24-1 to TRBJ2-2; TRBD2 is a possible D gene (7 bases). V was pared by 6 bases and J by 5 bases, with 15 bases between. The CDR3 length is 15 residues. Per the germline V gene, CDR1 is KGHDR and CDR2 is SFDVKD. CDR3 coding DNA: TGTGCCACCAGTAGGGGGAGGGGCGCAACCGGGGAGCTGTTTTTT. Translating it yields CATSRGRGATGELFF.

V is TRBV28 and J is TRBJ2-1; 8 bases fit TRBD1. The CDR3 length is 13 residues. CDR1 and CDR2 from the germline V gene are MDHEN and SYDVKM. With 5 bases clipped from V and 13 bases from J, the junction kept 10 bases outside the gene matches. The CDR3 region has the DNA TGTGCCAGCAGTCCCCCGGGACAGGCGAACCAGTTCTTC. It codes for CASSPPGQANQFF.

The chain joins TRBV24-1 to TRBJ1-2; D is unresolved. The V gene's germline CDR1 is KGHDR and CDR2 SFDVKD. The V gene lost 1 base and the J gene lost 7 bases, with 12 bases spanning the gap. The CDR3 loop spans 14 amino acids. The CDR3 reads CATSDLSTAGGYTF. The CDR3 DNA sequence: TGTGCCACCAGTGATTTATCGACCGCGGGTGGCTACACCTTC.

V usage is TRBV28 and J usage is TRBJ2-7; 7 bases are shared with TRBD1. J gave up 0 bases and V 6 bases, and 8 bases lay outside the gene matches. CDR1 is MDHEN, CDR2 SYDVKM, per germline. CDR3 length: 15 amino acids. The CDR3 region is CASRGQGDSSYEQYF. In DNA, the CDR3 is TGTGCCAGCAGGGGGCAGGGGGACAGCTCCTACGAGCAGTACTTC.

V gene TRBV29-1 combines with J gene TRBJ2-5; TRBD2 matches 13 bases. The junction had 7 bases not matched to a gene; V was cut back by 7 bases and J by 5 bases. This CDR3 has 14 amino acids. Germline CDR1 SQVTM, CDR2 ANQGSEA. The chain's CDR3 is CSGRLAGGGETQYF. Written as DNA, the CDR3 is TGCAGCGGCCGACTAGCGGGAGGTGGGGAGACCCAGTACTTC. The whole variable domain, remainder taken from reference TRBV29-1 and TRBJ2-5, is SAVISQKPSRDICQRGTSLTIQCQVDSQVTMMFWYRQQPGQSLTLIATANQGSEATYESGFVIDKFPISRPNLTFSTLTVSNMSPEDSSIYLCSGRLAGGGETQYFGPGTRLLVL.

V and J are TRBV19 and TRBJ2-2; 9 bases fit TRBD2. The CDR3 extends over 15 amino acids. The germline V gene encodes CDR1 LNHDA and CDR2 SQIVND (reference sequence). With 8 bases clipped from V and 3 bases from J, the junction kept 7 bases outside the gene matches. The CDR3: CASRPREGHTGELFF. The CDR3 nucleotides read TGTGCCAGTCGCCCGCGGGAGGGTCACACCGGGGAGCTGTTTTTT.

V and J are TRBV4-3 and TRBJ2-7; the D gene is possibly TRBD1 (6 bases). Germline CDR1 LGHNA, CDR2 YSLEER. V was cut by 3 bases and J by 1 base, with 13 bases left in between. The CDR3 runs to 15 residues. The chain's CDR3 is CASSQQWGPSYEQYF. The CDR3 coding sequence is TGCGCCAGCAGCCAGCAATGGGGGCCTTCCTACGAGCAGTACTTC.

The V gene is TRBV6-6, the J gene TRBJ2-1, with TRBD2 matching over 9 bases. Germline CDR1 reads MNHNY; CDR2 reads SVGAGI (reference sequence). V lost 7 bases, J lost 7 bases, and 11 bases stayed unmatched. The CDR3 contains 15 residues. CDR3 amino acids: CASTRTSDTWNEQFF. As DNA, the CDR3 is TGTGCCAGCACCCGGACTAGCGATACGTGGAATGAGCAGTTCTTC.

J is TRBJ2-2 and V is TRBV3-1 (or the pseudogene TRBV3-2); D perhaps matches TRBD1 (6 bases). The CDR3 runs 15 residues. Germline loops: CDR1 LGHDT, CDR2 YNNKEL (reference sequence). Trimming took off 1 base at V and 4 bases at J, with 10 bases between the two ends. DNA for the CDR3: TGTGCCAGCAGCCAAGTCACAGGGATCACCGGGGAGCTGTTTTTT. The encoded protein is CASSQVTGITGELFF.

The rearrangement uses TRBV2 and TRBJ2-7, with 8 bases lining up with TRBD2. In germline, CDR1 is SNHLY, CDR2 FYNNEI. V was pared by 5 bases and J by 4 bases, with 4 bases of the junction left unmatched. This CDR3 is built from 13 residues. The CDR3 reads CASSREGGYEQYF. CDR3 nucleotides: TGTGCCAGCAGTCGGGAGGGCGGGTACGAGCAGTACTTC.

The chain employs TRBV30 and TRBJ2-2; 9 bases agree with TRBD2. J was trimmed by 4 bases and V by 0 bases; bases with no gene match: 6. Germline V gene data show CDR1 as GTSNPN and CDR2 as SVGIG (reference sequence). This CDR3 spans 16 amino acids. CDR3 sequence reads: CAWSVLLAGSTGELFF. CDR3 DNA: TGTGCCTGGAGTGTACTGCTAGCGGGAAGCACCGGGGAGCTGTTTTTT. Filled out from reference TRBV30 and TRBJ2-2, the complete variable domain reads SQTIHQWPATLVQPVGSPLSLECTVEGTSNPNLYWYRQAAGRGLQLLFYSVGIGQISSEVPQNLSASRPQDRQFILSSKKLLLSDSGFYLCAWSVLLAGSTGELFFGEGSRLTVL.

Here the CDR3 reads CASSLAGGAQPQHF. For the CDR3, the DNA is TGTGCCAGCAGCTTAGCCGGGGGGGCTCAGCCCCAGCATTTT. The chain couples TRBV11-2 to TRBJ1-5, with D maybe TRBD1 (6 bases). The CDR3 is 14 residues long. Trimming removed 1 base from V and 6 bases from J, with 10 bases in between. Per germline, CDR1 SGHAT and CDR2 FQNNGV.

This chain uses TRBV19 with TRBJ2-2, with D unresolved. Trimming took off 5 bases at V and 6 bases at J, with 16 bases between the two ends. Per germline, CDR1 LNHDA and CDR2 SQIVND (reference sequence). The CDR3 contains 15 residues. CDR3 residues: CASSPRAFGSGELFF. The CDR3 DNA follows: TGTGCCAGTAGTCCTCGAGCGTTTGGGTCCGGGGAGCTGTTTTTT.

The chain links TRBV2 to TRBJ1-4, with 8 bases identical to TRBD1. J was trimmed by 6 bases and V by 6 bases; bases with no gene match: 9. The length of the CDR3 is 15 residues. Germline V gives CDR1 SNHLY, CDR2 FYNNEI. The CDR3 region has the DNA TGTGCCAGCAGCCCTGACAGGGGTCACTATGAAAAACTGTTTTTT. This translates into CASSPDRGHYEKLFF.

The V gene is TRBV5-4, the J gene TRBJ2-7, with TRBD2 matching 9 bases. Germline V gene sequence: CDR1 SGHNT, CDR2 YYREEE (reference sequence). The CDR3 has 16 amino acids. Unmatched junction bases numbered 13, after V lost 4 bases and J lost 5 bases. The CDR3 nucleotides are TGTGCCAGCAGCCTGGGAGGGGTAGCGGGAGCAAACGAGCAGTACTTC. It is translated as CASSLGGVAGANEQYF.

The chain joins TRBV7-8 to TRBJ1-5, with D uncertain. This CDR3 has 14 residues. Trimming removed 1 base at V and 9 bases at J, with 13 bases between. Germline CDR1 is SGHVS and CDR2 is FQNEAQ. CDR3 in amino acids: CASSLVGPAGPQHF. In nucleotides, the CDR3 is TGTGCCAGCAGCTTAGTTGGACCCGCGGGGCCCCAGCATTTT.

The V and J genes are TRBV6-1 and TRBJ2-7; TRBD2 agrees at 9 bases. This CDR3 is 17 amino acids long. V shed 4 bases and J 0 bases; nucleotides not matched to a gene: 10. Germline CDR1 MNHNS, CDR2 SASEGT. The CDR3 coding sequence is TGTGCCAGCAGTGGACTGGCGGGACTAGCCTTCTCCTACGAGCAGTACTTC. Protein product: CASSGLAGLAFSYEQYF.

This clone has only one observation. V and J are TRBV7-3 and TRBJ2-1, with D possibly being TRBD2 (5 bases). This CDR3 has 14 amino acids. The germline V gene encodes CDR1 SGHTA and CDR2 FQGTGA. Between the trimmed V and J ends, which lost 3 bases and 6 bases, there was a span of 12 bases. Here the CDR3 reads CASSLDWAANEQFF. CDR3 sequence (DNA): TGTGCCAGCAGCTTGGACTGGGCGGCCAATGAGCAGTTCTTC.

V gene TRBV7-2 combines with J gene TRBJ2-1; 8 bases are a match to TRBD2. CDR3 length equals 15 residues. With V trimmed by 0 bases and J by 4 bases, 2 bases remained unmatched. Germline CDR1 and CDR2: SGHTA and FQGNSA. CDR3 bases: TGTGCCAGCAGCTTAGCCGGGAGGGCGTACAATGAGCAGTTCTTC. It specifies CASSLAGRAYNEQFF. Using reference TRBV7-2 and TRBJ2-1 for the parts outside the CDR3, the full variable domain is GAGVSQSPSNKVTEKGKDVELRCDPISGHTALYWYRQSLGQGLEFLIYFQGNSAPDKSGLPSDRFSAERTGGSVSTLTIQRTQQEDSAVYLCASSLAGRAYNEQFFGPGTRLTVL.

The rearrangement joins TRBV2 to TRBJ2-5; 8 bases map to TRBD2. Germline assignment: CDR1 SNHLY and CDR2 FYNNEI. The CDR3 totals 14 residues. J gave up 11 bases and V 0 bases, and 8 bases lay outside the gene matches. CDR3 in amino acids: CASSEARGGVTQYF. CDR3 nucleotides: TGTGCCAGCAGTGAAGCCCGGGGGGGGGTGACGCAGTACTTC. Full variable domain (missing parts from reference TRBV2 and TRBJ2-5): EPEVTQTPSHQVTQMGQEVILRCVPISNHLYFYWYRQILGQKVEFLVSFYNNEISEKSEIFDDQFSVERPDGSNFTLKIRSTKLEDSAMYFCASSEARGGVTQYFGPGTRLLVL.